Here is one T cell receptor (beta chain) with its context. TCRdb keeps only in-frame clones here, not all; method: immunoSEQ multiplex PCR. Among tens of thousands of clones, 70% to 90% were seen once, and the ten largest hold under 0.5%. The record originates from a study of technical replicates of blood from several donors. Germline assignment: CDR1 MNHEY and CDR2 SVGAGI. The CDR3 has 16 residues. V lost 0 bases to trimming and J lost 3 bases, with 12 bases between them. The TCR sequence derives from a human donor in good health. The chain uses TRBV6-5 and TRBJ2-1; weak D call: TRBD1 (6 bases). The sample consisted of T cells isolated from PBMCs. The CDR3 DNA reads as TGTGCCAGCAGTTACTCGGGGGCCCCGCACTACAATGAGCAGTTCTTC. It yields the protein CASSYSGAPHYNEQFF.